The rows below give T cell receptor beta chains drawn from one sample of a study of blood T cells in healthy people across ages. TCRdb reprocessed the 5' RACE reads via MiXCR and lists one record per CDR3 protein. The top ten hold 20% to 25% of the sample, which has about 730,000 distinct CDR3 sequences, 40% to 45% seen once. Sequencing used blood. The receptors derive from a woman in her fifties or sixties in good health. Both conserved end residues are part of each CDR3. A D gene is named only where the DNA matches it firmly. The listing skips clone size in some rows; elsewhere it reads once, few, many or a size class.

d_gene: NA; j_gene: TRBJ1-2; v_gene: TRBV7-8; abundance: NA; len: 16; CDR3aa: CAGSLNRQTANYGYTF; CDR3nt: TGTGCCGGCAGCTTAAACAGGCAGACCGCTAACTATGGCTACACCTTC
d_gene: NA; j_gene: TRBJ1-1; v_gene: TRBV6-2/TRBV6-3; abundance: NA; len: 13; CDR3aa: CASSGLMNTEAFF; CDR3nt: TGTGCCAGCAGTGGGCTGATGAACACTGAAGCTTTCTTT
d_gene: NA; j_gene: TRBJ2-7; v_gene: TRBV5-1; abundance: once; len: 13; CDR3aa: CASSLSSVWEQYF; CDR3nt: TGCGCCAGCAGCTTGAGCTCTGTCTGGGAGCAGTACTTC
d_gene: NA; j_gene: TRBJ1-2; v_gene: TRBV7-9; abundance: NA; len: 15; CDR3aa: CASSLVVYANYGYTF; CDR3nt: TGTGCCAGCAGCTTAGTTGTCTACGCCAACTATGGCTACACCTTC
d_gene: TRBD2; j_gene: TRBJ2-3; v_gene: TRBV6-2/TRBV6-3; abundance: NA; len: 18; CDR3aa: CASSPGRRGLAHTDTQYF; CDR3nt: TGTGCCAGCAGTCCGGGACGGCGAGGACTAGCGCACACAGATACGCAGTATTTT
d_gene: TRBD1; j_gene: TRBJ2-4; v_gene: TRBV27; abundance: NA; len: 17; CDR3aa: CASSPVGQARAKNIQYF; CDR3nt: TGTGCCAGCAGTCCCGTTGGACAGGCTAGAGCCAAAAACATTCAGTACTTC
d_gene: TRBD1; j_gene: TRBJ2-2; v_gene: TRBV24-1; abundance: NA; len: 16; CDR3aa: CATSDRGTGGSGELFF; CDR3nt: TGTGCCACCAGTGACCGCGGGACAGGGGGTTCCGGGGAGCTGTTTTTT
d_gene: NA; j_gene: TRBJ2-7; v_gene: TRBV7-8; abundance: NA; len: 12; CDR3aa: CASSLFADQQYF; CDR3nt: TGTGCCAGCAGCTTGTTTGCGGACCAGCAGTACTTC
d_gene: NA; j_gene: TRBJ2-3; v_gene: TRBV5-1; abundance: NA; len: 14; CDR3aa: CATARGFRTDTQYF; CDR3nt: TGCGCCACCGCGAGGGGGTTTCGCACAGATACGCAGTATTTT
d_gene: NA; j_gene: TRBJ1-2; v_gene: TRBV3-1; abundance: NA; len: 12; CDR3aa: CASSQDTAGYTF; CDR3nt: TGTGCCAGCAGCCAAGATACAGCAGGCTACACCTTC
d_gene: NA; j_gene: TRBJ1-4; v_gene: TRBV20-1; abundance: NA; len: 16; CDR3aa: CSARDARGTQGEKLFF; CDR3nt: TGCAGTGCTAGAGATGCTCGCGGGACACAGGGTGAAAAACTGTTTTTT
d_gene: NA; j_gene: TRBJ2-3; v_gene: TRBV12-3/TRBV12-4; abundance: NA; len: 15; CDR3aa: CASSASTSTADTQYF; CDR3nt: TGTGCCAGCAGTGCATCGACTAGTACGGCAGATACGCAGTATTTT
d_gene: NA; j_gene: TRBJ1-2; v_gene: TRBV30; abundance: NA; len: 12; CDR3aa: CAWSVAGDGYTF; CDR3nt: TGTGCCTGGAGTGTAGCAGGGGATGGCTACACCTTC
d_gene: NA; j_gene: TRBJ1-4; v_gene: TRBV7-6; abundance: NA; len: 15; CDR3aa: CASSLAPSVNEKLFF; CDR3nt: TGTGCCAGCAGCTTAGCCCCGAGTGTTAATGAAAAACTGTTTTTT
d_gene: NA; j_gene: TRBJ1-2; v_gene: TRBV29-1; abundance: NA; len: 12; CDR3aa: CSVEVIADGYTF; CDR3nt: TGCAGCGTTGAGGTGATAGCAGACGGCTACACCTTC
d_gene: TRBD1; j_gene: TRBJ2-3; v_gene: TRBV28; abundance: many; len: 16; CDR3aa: CASSLPGTANTDTQYF; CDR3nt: TGTGCCAGCAGTTTACCCGGGACAGCCAACACAGATACGCAGTATTTT
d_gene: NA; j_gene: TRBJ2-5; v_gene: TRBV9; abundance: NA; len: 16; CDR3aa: CASTTYPDSRNNEQYF; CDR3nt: TGTGCCAGCACCACCTACCCGGACAGTAGGAACAATGAGCAGTACTTC
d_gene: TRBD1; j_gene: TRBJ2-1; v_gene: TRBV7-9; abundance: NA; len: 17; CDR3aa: CASSLAGQAYSYNEQFF; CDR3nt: TGTGCCAGCAGCTTAGCGGGACAGGCCTACTCCTACAATGAGCAGTTCTTC
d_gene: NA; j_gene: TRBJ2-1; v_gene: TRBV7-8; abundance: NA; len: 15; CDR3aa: CASSLVGVEWNEQFF; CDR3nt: TGTGCCAGCAGCTTAGTTGGGGTGGAGTGGAATGAGCAGTTCTTC
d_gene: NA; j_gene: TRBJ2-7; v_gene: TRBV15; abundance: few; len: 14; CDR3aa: CATSRDPQGYEQYF; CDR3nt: TGTGCCACCAGCAGAGATCCCCAGGGCTACGAGCAGTACTTC
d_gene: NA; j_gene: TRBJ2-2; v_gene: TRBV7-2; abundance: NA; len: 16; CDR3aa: CASSLEGTLGTGELFF; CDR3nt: TGTGCCAGCAGCTTAGAGGGGACCCTTGGGACCGGGGAGCTGTTTTTT
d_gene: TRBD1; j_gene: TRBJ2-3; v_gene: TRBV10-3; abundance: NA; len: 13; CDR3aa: CAIRDSDTDTQYF; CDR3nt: TGTGCCATCCGGGACAGTGACACAGATACGCAGTATTTT
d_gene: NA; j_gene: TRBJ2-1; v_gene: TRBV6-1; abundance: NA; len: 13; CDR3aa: CASSEAGDREQFF; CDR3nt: TGTGCCAGCAGTGAAGCGGGGGATAGGGAGCAGTTCTTC
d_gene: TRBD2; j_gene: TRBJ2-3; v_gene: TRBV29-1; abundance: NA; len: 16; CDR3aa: CSVEDGLAGGTDTQYF; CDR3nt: TGCAGCGTTGAAGATGGACTAGCGGGGGGCACAGATACGCAGTATTTT
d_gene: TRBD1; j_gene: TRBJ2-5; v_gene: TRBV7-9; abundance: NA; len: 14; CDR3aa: CASSTGGPQETQYF; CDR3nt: TGTGCCAGCAGCACAGGGGGACCCCAAGAGACCCAGTACTTC
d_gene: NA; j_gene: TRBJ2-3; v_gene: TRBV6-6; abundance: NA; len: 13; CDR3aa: CASSYPGGDTQYF; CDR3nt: TGTGCCAGCAGTTACCCCGGCGGGGATACGCAGTATTTT
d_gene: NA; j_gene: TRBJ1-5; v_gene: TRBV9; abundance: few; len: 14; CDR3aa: CASSAEVSNQPQHF; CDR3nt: TGTGCCAGCAGCGCTGAGGTTAGCAATCAGCCCCAGCATTTT
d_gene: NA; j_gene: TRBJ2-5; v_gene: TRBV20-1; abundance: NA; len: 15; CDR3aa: CSAKRTAWTQETQYF; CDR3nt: TGCAGTGCCAAACGGACGGCATGGACCCAAGAGACCCAGTACTTC
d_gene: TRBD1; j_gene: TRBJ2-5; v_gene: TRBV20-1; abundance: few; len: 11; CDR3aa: CAGGNQETQYF; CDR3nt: TGCGCAGGGGGTAACCAAGAGACCCAGTACTTC
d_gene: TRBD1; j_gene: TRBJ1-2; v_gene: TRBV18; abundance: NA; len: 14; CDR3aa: CANSQRDREFGYTF; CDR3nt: TGTGCCAACTCACAACGGGACAGGGAATTTGGCTACACCTTC
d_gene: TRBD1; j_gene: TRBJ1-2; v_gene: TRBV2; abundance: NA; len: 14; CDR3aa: CASSEQGGACGYTF; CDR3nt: TGTGCCAGCAGTGAACAAGGGGGCGCCTGTGGCTACACCTTC
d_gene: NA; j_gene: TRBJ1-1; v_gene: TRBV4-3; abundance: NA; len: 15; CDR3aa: CASSLHTGQSTEAFF; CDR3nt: TGCGCCAGCAGCCTACATACGGGGCAGTCTACTGAAGCTTTCTTT
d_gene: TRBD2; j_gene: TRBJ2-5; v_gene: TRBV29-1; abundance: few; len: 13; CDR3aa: CSVPTSGMETQYF; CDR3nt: TGCAGCGTCCCGACCAGCGGGATGGAGACCCAGTACTTC
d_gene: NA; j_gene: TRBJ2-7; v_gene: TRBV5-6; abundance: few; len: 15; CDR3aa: CASSLTGSPLLEQYF; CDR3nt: TGTGCCAGCAGCTTGACTGGGAGCCCCCTTCTCGAGCAGTACTTC
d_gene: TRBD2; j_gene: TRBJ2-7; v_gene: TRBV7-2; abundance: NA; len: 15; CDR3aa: CASRAPGGRIHEQYF; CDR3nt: TGTGCCAGCAGAGCTCCCGGGGGGAGAATCCACGAGCAGTACTTC
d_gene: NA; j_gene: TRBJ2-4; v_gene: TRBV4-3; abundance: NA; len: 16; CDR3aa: CASSQDLALAKNIQYF; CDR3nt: TGCGCCAGCAGCCAAGATCTAGCGTTAGCCAAAAACATTCAGTACTTC
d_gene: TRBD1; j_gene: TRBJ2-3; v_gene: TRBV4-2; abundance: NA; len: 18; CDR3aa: CASSQVGGRQGISDTQYF; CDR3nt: TGTGCCAGCAGCCAAGTAGGGGGCCGACAGGGGATCTCAGATACGCAGTATTTT
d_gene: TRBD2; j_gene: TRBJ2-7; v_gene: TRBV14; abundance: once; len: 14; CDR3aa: CASSPKTSGDEQYF; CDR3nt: TGTGCCAGCAGCCCCAAGACTAGCGGGGACGAGCAGTACTTC
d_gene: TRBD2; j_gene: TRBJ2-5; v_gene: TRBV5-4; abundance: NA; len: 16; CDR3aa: CANSLGSGGIQETQYF; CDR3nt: TGTGCCAACAGCTTGGGTAGCGGGGGGATTCAAGAGACCCAGTACTTC
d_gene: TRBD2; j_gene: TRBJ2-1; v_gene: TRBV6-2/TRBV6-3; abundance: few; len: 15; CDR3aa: CASRLAGGPWNEQFF; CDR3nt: TGTGCCAGCAGGCTAGCGGGAGGGCCGTGGAATGAGCAGTTCTTC
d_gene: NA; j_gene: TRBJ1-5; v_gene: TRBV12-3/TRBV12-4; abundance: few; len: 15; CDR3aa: CASSLSGTAYQPQHF; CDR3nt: TGTGCCAGCAGTTTATCCGGGACTGCTTATCAGCCCCAGCATTTT
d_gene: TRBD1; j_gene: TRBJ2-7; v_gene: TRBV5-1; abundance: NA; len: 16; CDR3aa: CASSLEIRDSYNEQYF; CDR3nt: TGCGCCAGCAGCTTGGAAATCCGGGACAGCTACAATGAGCAGTACTTC
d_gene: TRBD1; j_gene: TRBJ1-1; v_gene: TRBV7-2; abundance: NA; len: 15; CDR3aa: CASSLVTGGQTEAFF; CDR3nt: TGTGCCAGCAGCTTAGTGACAGGGGGCCAAACTGAAGCTTTCTTT
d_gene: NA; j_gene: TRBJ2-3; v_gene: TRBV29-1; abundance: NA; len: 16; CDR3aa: CSVEDLGISTTDTQYF; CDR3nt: TGCAGCGTTGAAGATCTAGGGATTAGTACAACAGATACGCAGTATTTT
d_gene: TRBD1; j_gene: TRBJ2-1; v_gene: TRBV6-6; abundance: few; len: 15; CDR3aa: CASRGGTGGPHEQFF; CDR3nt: TGTGCCAGCAGAGGCGGGACAGGGGGACCGCATGAGCAGTTCTTC